One sample yielded the 19 T cell receptor beta chains listed below, sequenced in a study of glioma-infiltrating T cells after dendritic cell vaccination. Repertoires were generated with immunoSEQ multiplex PCR, while TCRdb's copy carries only in-frame clones and drops some. The sample includes roughly 51,000 clones, 85% of them seen just once. Material: blood, obtained before dendritic cell vaccination. These receptors were obtained from a human donor with glioblastoma.

The rearrangement uses TRBV18 and TRBJ2-2, with D perhaps matching TRBD1 (6 bases). This CDR3 has 14 residues. Germline values: CDR1 KGHSH, CDR2 LQKENI. Trimming stripped 3 bases from V and 1 base from J, with 6 bases between. The CDR3 spells CASSPTGNTGELFF. Written as DNA, the CDR3 is TGTGCCAGCTCACCGACAGGGAACACCGGGGAGCTGTTTTTT.

The chain carries TRBV18 and TRBJ2-7, with D perhaps TRBD1 (6 bases). Germline CDR1 KGHSH, CDR2 LQKENI. This CDR3 is built from 14 residues. With 2 bases removed from V and 2 bases from J, the gap between germline ends came to 10 bases. Here the CDR3 DNA reads TGTGCCAGCTCACCAGGGGGCGGCGCCTACGAGCAGTACTTC. Amino acid sequence: CASSPGGGAYEQYF. The full variable domain, rest sourced from reference TRBV18 and TRBJ2-7, is NAGVMQNPRHLVRRRGQEARLRCSPMKGHSHVYWYRQLPEEGLKFMVYLQKENIIDESGMPKERFSAEFPKEGPSILRIQQVVRGDSAAYFCASSPGGGAYEQYFGPGTRLTVT.

V gene TRBV5-1 combines with J gene TRBJ2-5, with a weak D call TRBD1 (5 bases). Trimming took off 4 bases at V and 5 bases at J, with 15 bases between the two ends. The CDR3 consists of 14 residues. CDR1 SGHRS and CDR2 YFSETQ come from the germline V gene. As DNA, the CDR3 is TGCGCCAGCAGCCCGGACCAGGGTCCCGAGACCCAGTACTTC. Translated: CASSPDQGPETQYF.

The J gene is TRBJ2-3, the V gene TRBV4-3; the match to TRBD1 covers 7 bases. Germline lookup yields CDR1 LGHNA and CDR2 YSLEER. V was clipped by 4 bases and J by 4 bases; unmatched bases: 8. The CDR3 extends over 15 amino acids. CDR3 nucleotide sequence: TGCGCCAGCAGCCTTGACAGGGCCCTCCCAGATACGCAGTATTTT. Residues: CASSLDRALPDTQYF.

The rearrangement joins TRBV10-3 to TRBJ2-2, with 10 bases matching TRBD2. V lost 3 bases and J lost 5; bases outside the gene matches: 6. Germline V CDR1 and CDR2: ENHRY, SYGVKD. The CDR3 has 16 amino acids. This chain's CDR3 is CAISDRAGGRTGELFF. The CDR3 region has the DNA TGTGCCATCAGTGATAGAGCGGGAGGGCGAACCGGGGAGCTGTTTTTT.

The CDR3 coding sequence is TGTGCCAGCAGAACTAGCGGCACCAGCTCCTACGAGCAGTACTTC. This sequence encodes CASRTSGTSSYEQYF. V and J are TRBV7-2 and TRBJ2-7; 8 nucleotides agree with TRBD2. V gave up 6 bases and J gave up 0 bases; unmatched junction bases: 7. Germline CDR1 is SGHTA and CDR2 is FQGNSA. The CDR3 covers 15 residues.

The rearrangement joins TRBV7-2 to TRBJ2-7; a weak D match, TRBD1 (6 bases). CDR1 SGHTA and CDR2 FQGNSA come from the germline V gene. Trimming took 1 base from V and 1 from J, leaving 8 bases between them. CDR3 length: 14 residues. CDR3 DNA: TGTGCCAGCAGCTTAGGGACAGAGTCCTACGAGCAGTACTTC. Translated: CASSLGTESYEQYF.

The V gene is TRBV5-1, the J gene TRBJ1-4, with 10 bases identical to TRBD1. Unmatched junction bases numbered 5, after V lost 4 bases and J lost 8 bases. The length of the CDR3 is 14 residues. The V gene's germline CDR1 is SGHRS and CDR2 YFSETQ. CDR3: CASSHGTGAEKLFF. The CDR3 bases are TGCGCCAGCAGCCACGGGACAGGGGCCGAAAAACTGTTTTTT.

This clone was seen only once. At the DNA level, this CDR3 is encoded by other sequences in the same sample as well. The chain employs TRBV6-5 and TRBJ1-3, with D unresolved. Germline CDR1 and CDR2: MNHEY and SVGAGI. The CDR3 covers 16 residues. V was pared by 0 bases and J by 0 bases, with 9 bases between. CDR3 sequence reads: CASSYSRQSSGNTIYF. CDR3 coding DNA: TGTGCCAGCAGTTACTCGAGGCAGTCCTCTGGAAACACCATATATTTT.

The chain has TRBV28 and TRBJ2-1, with 10 positions matching TRBD1. This CDR3 contains 14 residues. Per the germline V gene, CDR1 is MDHEN and CDR2 is SYDVKM. V shed 6 bases and J 7 bases; nucleotides not matched to a gene: 6. Here the CDR3 reads CASSQPGQGNEQFF. For the CDR3, the DNA is TGTGCCAGCAGCCAACCGGGACAGGGGAATGAGCAGTTCTTC.

This clone has only a few counts. The chain recombines TRBV12-5 with TRBJ1-4, with TRBD1 identical over 8 bases. Germline trimming cut 1 base from V and 7 bases from J; bases unmatched to any gene: 8. This CDR3 is 16 amino acids long. Germline V gene sequence: CDR1 LGHNT, CDR2 FRNRAP. CDR3 residues: CASGLGQGPVGEKLFF. The CDR3 DNA is TGTGCTAGTGGTTTGGGACAGGGGCCGGTTGGTGAAAAACTGTTTTTT.

This clone was seen only a few times. The chain joins TRBV11-3 to TRBJ2-2; 11 nucleotides line up with TRBD2. Germline V gene sequence: CDR1 SGHNT, CDR2 YENEEA. V gave up 6 bases and J gave up 7 bases; unmatched junction bases: 19. The CDR3 is 19 residues long. The CDR3 sequence: CASSPGLGSGRAVGGELFF. CDR3 coding DNA: TGTGCCAGCAGTCCCGGGCTCGGTAGCGGGAGGGCCGTTGGCGGGGAGCTGTTTTTT.

The chain couples TRBV6-5 to TRBJ1-2; tentative D call: TRBD1 (6 bases). V was clipped by 6 bases and J by 4 bases, with 18 bases between them. The CDR3 extends over 15 amino acids. The germline CDR1 and CDR2 sequences are MNHEY and SVGAGI. The CDR3 loop is CASSPRQGILYGYTF. The CDR3 coding sequence is TGTGCCAGCAGCCCGAGGCAGGGGATCCTCTATGGCTACACCTTC.

V usage is TRBV27 and J usage is TRBJ1-1; TRBD1 matches at 12 bases. This CDR3 is built from 17 residues. The trim removed 3 bases at V and 4 bases at J, leaving 9 bases unmatched. Germline-derived CDR1 and CDR2 are MNHEY and SMNVEV (reference sequence). The CDR3 protein is CASSLTGTGGRGTEAFF. In DNA form, the CDR3 reads TGTGCCAGCAGTTTGACCGGGACAGGGGGCCGAGGCACTGAAGCTTTCTTT.

The chain carries TRBV7-8 and TRBJ2-7; 12 positions agree with TRBD2. Germline-derived CDR1 and CDR2 are SGHVS and FQNEAQ. The CDR3 is 15 amino acids. J lost 2 bases, V lost 5 bases, and 4 bases had no gene match. The CDR3 DNA is TGTGCCAGCAGCAACCTAGCGGGGGGGACCTACGAGCAGTACTTC. Translating gives CASSNLAGGTYEQYF.

The V and J genes are TRBV7-9 and TRBJ2-5, with 12 nucleotides matching TRBD2. The CDR3 sequence is 16 residues long. Germline loops: CDR1 SEHNR, CDR2 FQNEAQ (reference sequence). J was trimmed by 4 bases and V by 4 bases; bases with no gene match: 7. CDR3 protein: CASSSRLAGERETQYF. CDR3 in DNA: TGTGCCAGCAGCTCTCGACTAGCGGGGGAGCGAGAGACCCAGTACTTC.

The V and J genes are TRBV19 and TRBJ2-5, with 9 bases matching TRBD2. With the DNA end fitting TRBJ2-7 better, the J assignment may be wrong. Germline V lookup: CDR1 LNHDA, CDR2 SQIVND (reference sequence). The CDR3 has 15 residues. This chain's CDR3 is CASSIGGLAAYEQYF. Here the CDR3 DNA reads TGTGCCAGTAGTATAGGGGGACTAGCAGCATACGAGCAGTACTTC.

The rearrangement joins TRBV5-1 to TRBJ1-2, with a possible D match to TRBD1 (6 bases). The CDR3 loop spans 15 amino acids. Trimming took 4 bases from V and 2 from J, leaving 15 bases between them. Germline V lookup: CDR1 SGHRS, CDR2 YFSETQ. The CDR3 nucleotides are TGCGCCAGCAGCGTAGCGCACAGGGACAACTATGGCTACACCTTC. It specifies CASSVAHRDNYGYTF.

The gene calls are TRBV6-1 and TRBJ2-1, with 9 nucleotides matching TRBD1. CDR3 length: 14 residues. Germline loops: CDR1 MNHNS, CDR2 SASEGT. J gave up 9 bases and V 5 bases, and 8 bases lay outside the gene matches. This CDR3 reads CASSQRTGAGEQFF. CDR3 bases: TGTGCCAGCAGTCAAAGGACAGGGGCCGGTGAGCAGTTCTTC.